The rows below give T cell receptor beta chains drawn from one sample of a study of T cells in Graves' hyperthyroidism and ophthalmopathy. TCRdb itself ran the multiplex PCR reads through MiXCR, one entry per CDR3 protein. Of around 500,000 distinct CDR3 sequences listed, roughly 16% are singletons. Material: blood. The receptors were sampled from a woman in her thirties with Graves' ophthalmopathy. CDR3s include the opening cysteine and the closing phenylalanine or tryptophan. The D gene is left open where the match is weak. The size entry is marked missing in some rows and otherwise reads once, few, many or a size class.

TRBV18	few	TRBJ2-1	TRBD1	TGTGCCAGCTCACCACCGGGACAGGGGGCAGGCAATGAGCAGTTCTTC	CASSPPGQGAGNEQFF
TRBV9	few	TRBJ2-1	-	TGTGCCAGCAGCGTAGAAGGGACTCCGACCTACAATGAGCAGTTCTTC	CASSVEGTPTYNEQFF
TRBV28	many	TRBJ1-1	TRBD1	TGTGCCAGCAGTGAAGTGTTGCCGACAGGGGGAGTATCGTCCACTGAAGCTTTCTTT	CASSEVLPTGGVSSTEAFF
TRBV7-2	few	TRBJ2-7	-	TGTGCCAGCAGCTCGGCCACAGGGAGGTACAACGAGCAGTACTTC	CASSSATGRYNEQYF
TRBV3-1	many	TRBJ2-7	-	TGTGCCAGCAGCCAAGACCCTCCCGGTCCGGAGCAGTACTTC	CASSQDPPGPEQYF
TRBV7-9	-	TRBJ1-1	-	TGTGCCAGCAGCTTAGGGGCACACAACACTGAAGCTTTCTTT	CASSLGAHNTEAFF
TRBV20-1	few	TRBJ2-7	TRBD1	TGCAGTGCTGACAGGGGGGGGACCTACGAGCAGTACTTC	CSADRGGTYEQYF
TRBV2	many	TRBJ2-1	-	TGTGCCAGCGGTTTGGACGGTTACAATGAGCAGTTCTTC	CASGLDGYNEQFF
TRBV2	once	TRBJ1-1	-	TGTGCCACCAAGTGGGATGTGGGGGGCAACACTGAAGCTTTCTTT	CATKWDVGGNTEAFF
TRBV15	many	TRBJ2-6	-	TGTGCCACCAGCAGAGATGGGTCTGGGGCCAACGTCCTGACTTTC	CATSRDGSGANVLTF
TRBV7-3	many	TRBJ2-1	TRBD2	TGTGCCAGCAGCTCCCTTGGCGGGAGCTCCTACAATGAGCAGTTCTTC	CASSSLGGSSYNEQFF
TRBV5-1	many	TRBJ2-7	TRBD2	TGCGCCAGCAGCGCCGGGGAGGGTATCTACGAGCAGTACTTC	CASSAGEGIYEQYF
TRBV20-1	-	TRBJ1-5	-	TGCAGTGCTAGAGATTTATTGAGGGACCCTCAGCCCCAGCATTTT	CSARDLLRDPQPQHF
TRBV29-1	-	TRBJ2-7	TRBD1	TGCAGCGTTGAAGACCCGGGACAGAGCTCCTACGAGCAGTACTTC	CSVEDPGQSSYEQYF
TRBV6-4	few	TRBJ2-2	TRBD2	TGTGCCAGCAGTTACGTGACTAGCGCCGGGGAGCTGTTTTTT	CASSYVTSAGELFF
TRBV7-2	many	TRBJ1-2	-	TGTGCCAGCAGCACCAGGAGAACCTATGGCTACACCTTC	CASSTRRTYGYTF
TRBV28	-	TRBJ1-2	TRBD1	TGTGCCAGCAGTACCGCCTTAGACAGGGACCGGTATGGCTACACCTTC	CASSTALDRDRYGYTF
TRBV3-1	many	TRBJ2-3	-	TGTGCCAGCGGACGAGGTAGCACAGATACGCAGTATTTT	CASGRGSTDTQYF
TRBV6-1	many	TRBJ1-5	-	TGTGCCAGCAGTCCCTCGTGGGGGCAGCCCCAGCATTTT	CASSPSWGQPQHF
TRBV11-1	many	TRBJ1-1	-	TGTGCCAGCAGCAGTACCACTAAGGGGGGGGACACTGAAGCTTTCTTT	CASSSTTKGGDTEAFF
TRBV5-1	many	TRBJ2-5	-	TGCGCCAGCAGCCCCGACGCCGTCCAGAGGTCGACCCAGTACTTC	CASSPDAVQRSTQYF
TRBV13	many	TRBJ2-5	-	TGTGCCACTTCCTTGGGCACAGGGACCCAGTACTTC	CATSLGTGTQYF
TRBV27	-	TRBJ2-7	-	TGTGCCAGCAGTTTGAAACAGAGTTACGAGCAGTACTTC	CASSLKQSYEQYF